This T cell receptor (beta chain) was retrieved from a study of blood T cells in healthy people across ages. Worth noting for this clonotype: Its antigen remains unknown.

Study-wide results and limits: The long-lived group displayed more naive CD4+ cells, plus higher diversity, than the aged donors did. Across the age range, TCR beta diversity per million T cells fell in a roughly linear way.

Each donor had 7.5 to 10 milliliters of peripheral blood drawn. Extracted total RNA amounted to at least 5.5 micrograms for each sample. PCR was performed a second time for about 7 to 12 cycles using a sample-barcoded 5' primer and a J-beta primer mix. MiXCR, applied by TCRdb to the 5' RACE reads, yields one record per CDR3 protein. The sample has 700,000 or so distinct CDR3 sequences; 22% are singletons. CDR3 size: 15 residues. Trimming left V 3 bases short and J 8 bases short, with 16 bases between. This TCR derives from a man aged 70-80 years in good health. The chain has TRBV12-3 or TRBV12-4 and TRBJ1-4, with D possibly TRBD1 on 6 matching bases. Sequencing input: blood. This CDR3 is CASSFPQGGREKLFF. The CDR3 DNA reads TGTGCCAGCAGTTTCCCACAGGGAGGAAGGGAAAAACTGTTTTTT.